This TCR beta chain was sequenced during a study of cytomegalovirus exposure and HLA in healthy donors. Study information: Early released data had roughly 81 million unique TCRs, all coming from HLA-typed donors.

Findings and limits, study-wide: Later analysis suggested most CMV-associated TCR beta chains were HLA-restricted. Sequencing depth across donors, presence/absence analyses assumed, was roughly uniform.

The study ran its PCR with 60 Vbeta and 13 Jbeta primers. Libraries were prepared by immunoSEQ multiplex PCR; TCRdb keeps only in-frame clonotypes and omits some of them. Of some 87,000 clones in the sample, under 80% are singletons; the top ten hold around 6.6%. The V gene's germline CDR1 is ENHRY and CDR2 SYGVKD. The CDR3 runs to 15 residues. Trimming at V came to 6 bases and at J to 7 bases, leaving 12 bases not matched to a gene. About this clone itself: Its specificity is not known.

The sample was PBMCs. The rearrangement joins TRBV10-3 to TRBJ1-1; 9 bases line up with TRBD1. The clonotype was recovered from a middle-aged man in good health and CMV-seropositive. Written as DNA, the CDR3 is TGTGCCATCAGGGGAAGGGGACAGGGCTTCAATGAAGCTTTCTTT. The encoded protein is CAIRGRGQGFNEAFF.